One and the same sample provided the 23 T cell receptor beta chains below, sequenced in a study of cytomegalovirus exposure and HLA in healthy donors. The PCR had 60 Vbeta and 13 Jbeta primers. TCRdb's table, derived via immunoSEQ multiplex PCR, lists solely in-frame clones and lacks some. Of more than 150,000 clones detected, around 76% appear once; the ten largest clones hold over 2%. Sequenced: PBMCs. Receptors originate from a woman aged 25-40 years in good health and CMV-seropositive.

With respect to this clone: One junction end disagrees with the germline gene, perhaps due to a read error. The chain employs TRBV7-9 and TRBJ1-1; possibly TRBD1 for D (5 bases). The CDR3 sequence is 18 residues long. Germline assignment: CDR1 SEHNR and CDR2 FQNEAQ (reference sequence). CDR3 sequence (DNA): TGTTCCAGCATCTCCCGCCGCGTAGGGGCGCCTATGAACACTGAAGCTTTCTTT. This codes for CSSISRRVGAPMNTEAFF. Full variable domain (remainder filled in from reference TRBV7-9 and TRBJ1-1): DTGVSQNPRHKITKRGQNVTFRCDPISEHNRLYWYRQTLGQGPEFLTYFQNEAQLEKSRLLSDRFSAERPKGSFSTLEIQRTEQGDSAMYLCSSISRRVGAPMNTEAFFGQGTRLTVV.

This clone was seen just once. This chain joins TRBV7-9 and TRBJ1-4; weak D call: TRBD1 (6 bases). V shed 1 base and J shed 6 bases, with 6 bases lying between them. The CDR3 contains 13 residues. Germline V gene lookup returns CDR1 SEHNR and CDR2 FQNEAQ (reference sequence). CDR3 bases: TGTGCCAGCAGCTTAGAGGGGGATGAAAAACTGTTTTTT. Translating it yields CASSLEGDEKLFF.

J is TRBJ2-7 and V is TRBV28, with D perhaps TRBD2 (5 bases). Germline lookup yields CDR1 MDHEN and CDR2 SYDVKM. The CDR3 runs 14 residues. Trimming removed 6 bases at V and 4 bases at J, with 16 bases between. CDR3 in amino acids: CASRGGLRGYEQYF. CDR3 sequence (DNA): TGTGCCAGCAGAGGAGGCCTCCGGGGATACGAGCAGTACTTC.

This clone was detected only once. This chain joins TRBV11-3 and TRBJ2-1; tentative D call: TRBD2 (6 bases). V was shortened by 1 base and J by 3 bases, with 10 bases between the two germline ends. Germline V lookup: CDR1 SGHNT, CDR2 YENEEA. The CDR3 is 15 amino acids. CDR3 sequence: CASSLGRGSYNEQFF. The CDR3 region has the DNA TGTGCCAGCAGCTTAGGTCGGGGGAGCTACAATGAGCAGTTCTTC. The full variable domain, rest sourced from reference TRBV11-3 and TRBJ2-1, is EAGVVQSPRYKIIEKKQPVAFWCNPISGHNTLYWYLQNLGQGPELLIRYENEEAVDDSQLPKDRFSAERLKGVDSTLKIQPAELGDSAVYLCASSLGRGSYNEQFFGPGTRLTVL.

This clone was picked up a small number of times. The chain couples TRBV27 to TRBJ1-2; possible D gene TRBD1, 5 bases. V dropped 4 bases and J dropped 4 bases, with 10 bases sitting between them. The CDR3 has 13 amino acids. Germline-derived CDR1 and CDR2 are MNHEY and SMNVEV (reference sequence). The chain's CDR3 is CASSSAGLYGYTF. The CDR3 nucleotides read TGTGCCAGCAGTTCCGCGGGACTCTATGGCTACACCTTC.

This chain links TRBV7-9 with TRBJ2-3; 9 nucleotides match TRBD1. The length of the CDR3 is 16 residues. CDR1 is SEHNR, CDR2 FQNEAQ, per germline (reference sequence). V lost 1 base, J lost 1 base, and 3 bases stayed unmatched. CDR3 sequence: CASSLGTGARTDTQYF. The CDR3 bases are TGTGCCAGCAGCTTAGGGACAGGGGCCCGCACAGATACGCAGTATTTT.

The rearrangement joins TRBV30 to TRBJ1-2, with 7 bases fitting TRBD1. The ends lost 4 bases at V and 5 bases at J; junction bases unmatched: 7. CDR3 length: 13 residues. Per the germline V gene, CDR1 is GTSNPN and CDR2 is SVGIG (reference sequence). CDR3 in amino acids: CAWTGTVSYGYTF. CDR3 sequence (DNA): TGTGCCTGGACCGGGACAGTATCTTATGGCTACACCTTC.

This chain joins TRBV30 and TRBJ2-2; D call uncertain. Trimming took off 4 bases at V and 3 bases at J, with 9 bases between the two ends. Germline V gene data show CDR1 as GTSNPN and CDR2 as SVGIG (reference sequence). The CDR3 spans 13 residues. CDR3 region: CAWNDFYTGELFF. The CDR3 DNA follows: TGTGCCTGGAACGACTTCTACACCGGGGAGCTGTTTTTT.

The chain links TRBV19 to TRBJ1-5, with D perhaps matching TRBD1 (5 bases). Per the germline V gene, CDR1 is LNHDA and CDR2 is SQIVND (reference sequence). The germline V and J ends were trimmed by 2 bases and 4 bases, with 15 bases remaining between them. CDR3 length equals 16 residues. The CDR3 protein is CASSITPRAGNQPQHF. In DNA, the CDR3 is TGTGCCAGTAGTATAACTCCCAGGGCTGGTAATCAGCCCCAGCATTTT.

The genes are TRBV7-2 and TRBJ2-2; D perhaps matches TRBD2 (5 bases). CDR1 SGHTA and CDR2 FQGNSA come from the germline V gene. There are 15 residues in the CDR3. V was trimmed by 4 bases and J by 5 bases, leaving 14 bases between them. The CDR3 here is CASSSGSTGTGELFF. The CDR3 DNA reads TGTGCCAGCAGCTCGGGGTCCACGGGGACCGGGGAGCTGTTTTTT.

Here the CDR3 DNA reads TGTGCCAGCAGCCCTGGACTAGCAGACGAGACCCAGTACTTC. It encodes CASSPGLADETQYF. The chain combines TRBV7-9 with TRBJ2-5; 8 bases line up with TRBD2. CDR1 and CDR2 from the germline V gene are SEHNR and FQNEAQ (reference sequence). The ends lost 5 bases at V and 5 bases at J; junction bases unmatched: 7. CDR3 length: 14 amino acids. Variable domain in full (rest from reference TRBV7-9 and TRBJ2-5): DTGVSQNPRHKITKRGQNVTFRCDPISEHNRLYWYRQTLGQGPEFLTYFQNEAQLEKSRLLSDRFSAERPKGSFSTLEIQRTEQGDSAMYLCASSPGLADETQYFGPGTRLLVL.

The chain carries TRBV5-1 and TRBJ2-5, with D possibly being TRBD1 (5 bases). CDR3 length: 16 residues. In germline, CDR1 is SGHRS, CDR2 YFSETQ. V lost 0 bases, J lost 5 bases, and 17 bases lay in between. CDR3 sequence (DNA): TGCGCCAGCAGCTTGGCCGGTGGGGCCGTCCGGGAGACCCAGTACTTC. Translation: CASSLAGGAVRETQYF.

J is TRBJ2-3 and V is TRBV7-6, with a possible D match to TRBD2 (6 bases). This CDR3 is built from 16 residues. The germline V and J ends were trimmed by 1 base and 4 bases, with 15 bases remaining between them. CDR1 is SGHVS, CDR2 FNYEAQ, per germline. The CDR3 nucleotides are TGTGCCAGCAGCTTAGGTCCCGGGGGTGGATCAGATACGCAGTATTTT. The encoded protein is CASSLGPGGGSDTQYF.

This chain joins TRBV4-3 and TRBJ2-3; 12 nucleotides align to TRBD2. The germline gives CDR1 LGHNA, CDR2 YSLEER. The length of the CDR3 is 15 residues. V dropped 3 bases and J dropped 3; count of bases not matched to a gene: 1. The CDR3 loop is CASSQTSGGTDTQYF. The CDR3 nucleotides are TGCGCCAGCAGCCAGACTAGCGGGGGAACAGATACGCAGTATTTT.

For the CDR3, the DNA is TGTGCCAGCAGGGGAGAGGTTAATGAAAAACTGTTTTTT. Protein product: CASRGEVNEKLFF. The V gene is TRBV28, the J gene TRBJ1-4; no clear D gene. Germline CDR1 and CDR2: MDHEN and SYDVKM. CDR3 length: 13 residues. With 6 bases removed from V and 4 bases from J, the gap between germline ends came to 9 bases.

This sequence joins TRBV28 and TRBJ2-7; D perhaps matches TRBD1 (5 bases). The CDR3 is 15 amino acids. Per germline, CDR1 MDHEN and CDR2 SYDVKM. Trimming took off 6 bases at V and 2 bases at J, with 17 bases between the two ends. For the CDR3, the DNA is TGTGCCAGCAGGCCTAACGCTGGGGCTACCTACGAGCAGTACTTC. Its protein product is CASRPNAGATYEQYF.

The CDR3 DNA follows: TGTGCCAGCCGGGTGGCGAACACCGGGGAGCTGTTTTTT. It encodes CASRVANTGELFF. This sequence joins TRBV9 and TRBJ2-2; D is undetermined. The CDR3 spans 13 residues. The germline V gene has CDR1 SGDLS and CDR2 YYNGEE. The germline V and J ends were trimmed by 7 bases and 0 bases, with 7 bases remaining between them.

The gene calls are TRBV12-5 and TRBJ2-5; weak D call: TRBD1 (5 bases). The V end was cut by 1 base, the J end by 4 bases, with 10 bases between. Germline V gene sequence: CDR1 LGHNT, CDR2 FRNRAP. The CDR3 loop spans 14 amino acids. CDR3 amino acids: CASGLGQGLETQYF. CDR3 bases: TGTGCTAGTGGTTTGGGCCAGGGATTAGAGACCCAGTACTTC.

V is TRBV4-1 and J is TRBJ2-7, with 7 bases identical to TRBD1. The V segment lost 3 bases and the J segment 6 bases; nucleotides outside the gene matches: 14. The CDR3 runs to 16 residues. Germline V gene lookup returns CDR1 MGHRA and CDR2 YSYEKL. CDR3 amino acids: CASSQLDRFYFGEQYF. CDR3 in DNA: TGCGCCAGCAGCCAGCTGGACAGGTTTTATTTTGGCGAGCAGTACTTC.

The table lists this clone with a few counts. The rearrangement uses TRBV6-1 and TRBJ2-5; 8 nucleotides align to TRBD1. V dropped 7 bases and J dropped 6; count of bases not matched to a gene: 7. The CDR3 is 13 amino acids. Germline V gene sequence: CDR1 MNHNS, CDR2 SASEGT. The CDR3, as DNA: TGTGCCAGCAAACCGACAGGGGAAAAGACCCAGTACTTC. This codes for CASKPTGEKTQYF.

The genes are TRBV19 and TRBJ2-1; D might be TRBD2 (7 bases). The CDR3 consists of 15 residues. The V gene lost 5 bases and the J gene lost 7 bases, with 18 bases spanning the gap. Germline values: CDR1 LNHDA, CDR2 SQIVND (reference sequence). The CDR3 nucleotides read TGTGCCAGTAGTTTAAAGGGGGGGACCCTTAATGAGCAGTTCTTC. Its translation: CASSLKGGTLNEQFF.

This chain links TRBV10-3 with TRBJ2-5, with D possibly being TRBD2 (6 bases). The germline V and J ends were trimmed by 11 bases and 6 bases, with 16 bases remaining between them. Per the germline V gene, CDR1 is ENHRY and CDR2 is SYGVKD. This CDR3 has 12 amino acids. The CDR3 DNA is TGTGCCGCATGGTCGGGGGAGCAGACCCAGTACTTC. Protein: CAAWSGEQTQYF.

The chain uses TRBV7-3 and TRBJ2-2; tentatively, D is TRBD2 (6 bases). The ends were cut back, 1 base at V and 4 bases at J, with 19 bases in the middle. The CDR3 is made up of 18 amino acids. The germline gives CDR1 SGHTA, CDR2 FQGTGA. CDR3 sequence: CASSLNAPGVGITGELFF. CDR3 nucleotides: TGTGCCAGCAGCTTAAACGCCCCGGGGGTAGGAATCACCGGGGAGCTGTTTTTT.